This entry features one T cell receptor beta chain sequence. The target of this receptor is not known. The gene names and germline sequences given are murine. The observed sequence ends 1 residue before the CDR3 terminus, with the missing tail filled in from the germline J gene. This same CDR3 is encoded by further DNA sequences in the sample. According to the study, the label for this sample's time point signals: mouse harvest day 7 after allogeneic transplant. Mouse grafts combined 10^7 T-cell-depleted bone marrow cells with 10^6 splenic CD5+ T cells, given via tail vein injection. GVHD in mice was modeled with a major MHC-mismatch B6 (H2b) into BALB/c (H2d) model, and tissues were profiled at day 7 or 14. On day 7 or 14 post-transplant, mouse tissues and retro-orbital blood were harvested with separate sterile tools for each animal, and livers were flushed beforehand. Before genomic DNA was isolated with the DNeasy Blood & Tissue Kit, mouse tissues were minced with razor blades in buffered saline.

From the cysteine up to the phenylalanine, the CDR3 has a length of 15 residues. Sequencing covers 42 bases of the CDR3, shown here with the frame starting at base 1. From a lookup of the germline V gene, CDR1 and CDR2 are NNHDY and SYVADS. Trimming takes 5 bases off V and 5 bases off J; junction bases not matched to a gene: 6. This entry is derived from a study of tissue T cells after allogeneic stem cell transplantation (dated by TCRdb to the early 2020s). As for the study more broadly: The study profiled TCR beta repertoires in many tissues obtained from research autopsies of patients with and without GVHD, and also in mouse models of GVHD. On the human side, the study was prospective and observational, with no blinding or randomization.

Summary of the overall study and its limitations: In both patients and mice, T cells from blood and spleen picked up only a limited part of the TCR repertoire that was detected in tissues. Only a few T cell clones appeared in more than one patient, yet motif-based clustering showed tissue-specific repertoire signatures that were shared between patients. The patient cohort was small and varied clinically, and sampling depth was recognized as a limitation. Which tissue TCRs were alloreactive or antigen-specific was not determined in the study, and some of the clones might have been host cells that persisted. Within patients, how anatomically similar tissues were was a major factor shaping TCR repertoire composition, regardless of disease or transplant status.

Libraries were constructed by the immunoSEQ multiplex PCR assay. TCRbeta CDR3 sequencing was done by Adaptive Biotechnologies at survey depth, reporting CDR3 sequences, V/J genes, productive frequency and template counts. TCR beta CDR3 regions were amplified from genomic DNA instead of RNA. From the authors' description of their analysis: Pairwise repertoire overlap between tissues was quantified with Jensen-Shannon divergence, where 1 means complete divergence and 0 identical. Tissues were clustered by single-linkage agglomerative hierarchical clustering of pairwise JSD values, and the clustering results were displayed as dendrograms. GLIPH2 was run on all patient samples with simulation_depth 1000, kmer_min_depth 3 and cdr3_length_cutoff 8, and groups with more than two unique CDR3s were retained. A standardized tissue-overlap score was generated by extrapolating Jaccard GLIPH-group overlap across patients to a standard repertoire size of 1000 clones. Linear mixed-effect models, with tissue included as a fixed effect and individual included as a random effect, were used to assess associations of diversity with clinical or experimental variables. Drawn from immuneACCESS, this table holds only the in-frame rearrangements with V and J called that TCRdb kept. Clones are partly lost; checked studies trace under half to an unresolved V gene and leave the rest unexplained. The DNA was the basis for D and trimming; V, J and clone size are from that table. The sample table contains roughly 3,900 clones; only one count was recorded for roughly 45% of them. The top ten constitute about 10% of the sample.

This clonotype originated in a female BALB/c mouse given C57BL/6 T cells with graft-versus-host disease after an allogeneic hematopoietic cell transplant. The chain links TRBV13-3 with TRBJ2-3; TRBD2 lines up with 12 middle nucleotides. Sequenced sample: lymph node tissue. The CDR3 region reads CASSPDWGGGETLYF. The part of the CDR3 DNA that was read is TGTGCCAGCAGCCCTGACTGGGGGGGCGGAGAAACGCTGTAT.